These 4 T cell receptor beta chains were sequenced from one sample in a study of T cell responses to AZD1222 COVID-19 vaccine (dated by TCRdb to 2020 to 2023). The meaning of the sample's time point label: baseline before first vaccination. Receptor libraries were prepared by the immunoSEQ multiplex PCR assay. Held by TCRdb, this immuneACCESS table contains in-frame sequences only and omits some clones. Under half of the omission traces to an unresolved V gene where checked; the cause of the rest is unknown. For this sample there are about 170,000 clones; about nine tenths appear just once. The ten largest make up 2.5% to 3% of the sample. The sequencing used peripheral blood, collected on day 0 of AZD1222 vaccination. Source of these receptors: an adult in good health.

The V call is TRBV27, the J call TRBJ1-5; D possibly corresponds to TRBD1 (5 bases). Trimming cost V 2 bases and J 9 bases, with 11 bases left between them. Germline values: CDR1 MNHEY, CDR2 SMNVEV (reference sequence). The CDR3 is 13 residues long. For the CDR3, the DNA is TGTGCCAGCAGTTTAGGGACTTTCTCGCCCCAGCATTTT. Translation gives CASSLGTFSPQHF.

This chain links TRBV6-2 or TRBV6-3 with TRBJ2-7; 9 bases agree with TRBD1. V dropped 2 bases and J dropped 2; count of bases not matched to a gene: 1. Germline CDR1 is MNHEY and CDR2 is SVGEGT. The CDR3 runs to 14 residues. The DNA of the CDR3 is TGTGCCAGCAGTTACGGGACAGGGACCTACGAGCAGTACTTC. This translates into CASSYGTGTYEQYF.

The chain uses TRBV6-2 or TRBV6-3 and TRBJ2-7, with TRBD1 matching 8 bases. Germline trimming cut 6 bases from V and 5 bases from J; bases unmatched to any gene: 9. The V gene's germline CDR1 is MNHEY and CDR2 SVGEGT. The CDR3 is 14 amino acids. CDR3 in amino acids: CASSPSGGPDEQYF. The CDR3 DNA reads as TGTGCCAGCAGCCCATCAGGGGGCCCCGACGAGCAGTACTTC.

The chain uses TRBV29-1 and TRBJ2-3; a possible D gene is TRBD1 (5 bases). This CDR3 spans 15 amino acids. Germline V gene data show CDR1 as SQVTM and CDR2 as ANQGSEA. Trimming cost V 0 bases and J 8 bases, with 18 bases left between them. The CDR3 reads CSVEDTGRVVGTQYF. CDR3 DNA: TGCAGCGTTGAAGATACAGGCCGTGTTGTTGGTACGCAGTATTTT.